The clone carrying this T cell receptor (beta chain) was seen just once. This record comes from a study of blood T cell repertoires in COVID-19. In the study overall: Collection of acute and convalescent COVID-19 samples took place in the United States, Italy and Spain.

In the study's own analysis: Amplification with reference gene primers provided the estimates of nucleated cell counts. Data came from immunoSEQ multiplex PCR; TCRdb stores just in-frame clones and leaves some out. V and J calls and clone size are given by that table; D and trimming were obtained from the DNA. Seen here are some 50,000 clones, roughly 84% observed once, and the top ten hold about 59%. Germline CDR1 KGHSH, CDR2 LQKENI. The length of the CDR3 is 16 residues. V was shortened by 2 bases and J by 0 bases, with 11 bases between the two germline ends. The chain carries TRBV18 and TRBJ2-1; D might be TRBD2 (5 bases). Sequences were obtained from peripheral blood. The clonotype was recovered from a man aged 65-85 years with acute or convalescent COVID-19. The chain's CDR3 is CASSPKREFSYNEQFF. CDR3 DNA: TGTGCCAGCTCACCAAAGAGGGAGTTCTCCTACAATGAGCAGTTCTTC.